These 24 T cell receptor beta chains were sequenced from one sample in a study of shared clonotypes between healthy human individuals (TCRdb year 2020). The protocol used for the library was the immunoSEQ multiplex PCR assay. The table was pulled from immuneACCESS by TCRdb, which kept in-frame rearrangements only. Such tables lose some clones; where checked, under half of the loss comes from unresolved V genes, and the rest has no known cause. The sample profile shows about a million clones; about 77% of them were found once. The ten largest clones take up roughly 1.5% of the sample. The sample was memory CD4+ T cells sorted from blood. Sample cell subset or site, as interpreted from the label and publication: CD45RA-negative fraction. These receptors came from a man aged 18 to 29 in good health.

This clone was seen more than once but under ten times. This chain links TRBV7-8 with TRBJ2-7, with 11 positions matching TRBD1. CDR3 length equals 15 residues. The V and J ends lost 3 bases and 6 bases, in that order; junction bases with no gene match: 7. Germline V gene data show CDR1 as SGHVS and CDR2 as FQNEAQ. The CDR3 sequence: CASSFGQGAALEQYF. The CDR3, as DNA: TGTGCCAGCAGCTTCGGACAGGGGGCCGCTCTCGAGCAGTACTTC.

This sequence joins TRBV7-2 and TRBJ2-1; D gene uncertain. The germline V and J ends were trimmed by 5 bases and 6 bases, with 8 bases remaining between them. Per the germline V gene, CDR1 is SGHTA and CDR2 is FQGNSA. This CDR3 is 12 amino acids long. CDR3 amino acids: CASSIHGNEQFF. Written as DNA, the CDR3 is TGTGCCAGCAGCATACACGGCAATGAGCAGTTCTTC.

The chain links TRBV6-6 to TRBJ1-5, with D possibly being TRBD1 (5 bases). Per germline, CDR1 MNHNY and CDR2 SVGAGI (reference sequence). The CDR3 is 16 amino acids. Between the trimmed V and J ends, which lost 9 bases and 4 bases, there was a span of 22 bases. In DNA form, the CDR3 reads TGTGCCAGTAGGTTCCACCTGGGGGTTGAAAATCAGCCCCAGCATTTT. Translating it yields CASRFHLGVENQPQHF.

The chain uses TRBV7-6 and TRBJ1-1; D gene uncertain. The CDR3 is 15 amino acids. The V end was cut by 5 bases, the J end by 1 base, with 14 bases between. CDR1 is SGHVS and CDR2 is FNYEAQ in the germline V gene. As DNA, the CDR3 is TGTGCCAGCAGCCCGAGCCCTCGCCGGAACACTGAAGCTTTCTTT. It yields the protein CASSPSPRRNTEAFF.

The chain employs TRBV10-3 and TRBJ2-2; D may be TRBD1 (6 bases). Germline assignment: CDR1 ENHRY and CDR2 SYGVKD. Trimming removed 3 bases from V and 3 bases from J, with 8 bases in between. CDR3 length: 14 amino acids. CDR3 coding DNA: TGTGCCATCAGTGATGCAGGGGACACCGGGGAGCTGTTTTTT. This codes for CAISDAGDTGELFF.

The V gene is TRBV13, the J gene TRBJ2-7; possibly TRBD1 for D (7 bases). This CDR3 spans 13 amino acids. V dropped 5 bases and J dropped 4 bases, with 12 bases sitting between them. Germline CDR1 reads PRHDT; CDR2 reads FYEKMQ (reference sequence). As DNA, the CDR3 is TGTGCCAGCAGCGCGGGGACAGTGTACGAGCAGTACTTC. Protein product: CASSAGTVYEQYF.

The genes are TRBV4-3 and TRBJ2-2; no clear D gene. This CDR3 is built from 12 residues. The germline V and J ends were trimmed by 2 bases and 6 bases, with 4 bases remaining between them. The germline V gene has CDR1 LGHNA and CDR2 YSLEER. This CDR3 reads CASSQQAGELFF. The CDR3 nucleotides read TGCGCCAGCAGCCAACAGGCCGGGGAGCTGTTTTTT.

This chain links TRBV28 with TRBJ2-6; D is undetermined. The V and J ends lost 6 bases and 1 base respectively, with 16 bases between them. Germline-derived CDR1 and CDR2 are MDHEN and SYDVKM. CDR3 length equals 17 residues. The CDR3 DNA reads TGTGCCAGCAGCCCCAAGTTATCGGAATCTGGGGCCAACGTCCTGACTTTC. Residues: CASSPKLSESGANVLTF.

The V call is TRBV7-2, the J call TRBJ2-1, with TRBD2 matching over 8 bases. This CDR3 comprises 14 residues. With V trimmed by 4 bases and J by 9 bases, 8 bases remained unmatched. Germline-derived CDR1 and CDR2 are SGHTA and FQGNSA. The CDR3 sequence: CASSSSGRAIEQFF. CDR3 bases: TGTGCCAGCAGCTCCTCCGGGAGGGCCATTGAGCAGTTCTTC.

J is TRBJ1-3 and V is TRBV25-1; D remains unclear. Germline V gene lookup returns CDR1 MGHDK and CDR2 SYGVNS. V was pared by 6 bases and J by 3 bases, with 12 bases between. This CDR3 spans 14 amino acids. Here the CDR3 DNA reads TGTGCCAGCAGCTTGGGAAACAGTGGAAACACCATATATTTT. Amino acid sequence: CASSLGNSGNTIYF.

The sample holds a few counts of this clone. The CDR3 DNA sequence: TGCGCCAGCAGCCAAGACGACAGGCATGTCGGCTACACCTTC. Amino acids: CASSQDDRHVGYTF. This chain connects TRBV4-1 to TRBJ1-2; perhaps TRBD1 as D (6 bases). The V end was cut by 0 bases, the J end by 8 bases, with 13 bases between. Per the germline V gene, CDR1 is MGHRA and CDR2 is YSYEKL. This CDR3 has 14 residues.

The V call is TRBV28, the J call TRBJ1-3; D gene ambiguous. From germline, CDR1 is MDHEN and CDR2 SYDVKM. V was trimmed by 7 bases and J by 1 base, leaving 17 bases between them. The CDR3 length is 16 residues. The DNA of the CDR3 is TGTGCCAGCACCAGAGGGAGGACGCTTTCTGGAAACACCATATATTTT. This sequence encodes CASTRGRTLSGNTIYF. The full variable domain, its missing parts supplied by reference TRBV28 and TRBJ1-3, is DVKVTQSSRYLVKRTGEKVFLECVQDMDHENMFWYRQDPGLGLRLIYFSYDVKMKEKGDIPEGYSVSREKKERFSLILESASTNQTSMYLCASTRGRTLSGNTIYFGEGSWLTVV.

J is TRBJ2-6 and V is TRBV5-4; 9 bases agree with TRBD2. This CDR3 has 17 residues. V lost 1 base and J lost 1; bases outside the gene matches: 3. The germline gives CDR1 SGHNT, CDR2 YYREEE (reference sequence). The CDR3 DNA reads TGTGCCAGCAGCTTGATCCTAGCGGGATCTGGGGCCAACGTCCTGACTTTC. Residues: CASSLILAGSGANVLTF.

The chain recombines TRBV5-1 with TRBJ1-1; no reliable D call. The CDR3 spans 15 residues. V lost 0 bases, J lost 3 bases, and 12 bases lay in between. The germline CDR1 and CDR2 sequences are SGHRS and YFSETQ. The CDR3 sequence: CASSLGQSGYTEAFF. In DNA, the CDR3 is TGCGCCAGCAGCTTGGGGCAGTCGGGTTACACTGAAGCTTTCTTT.

CDR3 sequence: CASSYRQTHGYTF. DNA of the CDR3: TGTGCCAGCAGTTATCGACAGACTCATGGCTACACCTTC. The chain employs TRBV6-6 and TRBJ1-2, with D perhaps matching TRBD1 (5 bases). The CDR3 runs to 13 residues. V was trimmed by 3 bases and J by 6 bases, leaving 11 bases between them. Looked up from germline, CDR1 is MNHNY and CDR2 is SVGAGI (reference sequence).

CDR3 sequence: CASSLGGSVYEQYF. CDR3 sequence (DNA): TGCGCCAGCAGCTTAGGAGGGTCAGTCTACGAGCAGTACTTC. This chain joins TRBV5-1 and TRBJ2-7; possible D gene TRBD2, 6 bases. Germline loops: CDR1 SGHRS, CDR2 YFSETQ. The CDR3 contains 14 residues. V lost 2 bases, J lost 3 bases, and 12 bases lay in between. Using reference TRBV5-1 and TRBJ2-7 for the parts outside the CDR3, the full variable domain is KAGVTQTPRYLIKTRGQQVTLSCSPISGHRSVSWYQQTPGQGLQFLFEYFSETQRNKGNFPGRFSGRQFSNSRSEMNVSTLELGDSALYLCASSLGGSVYEQYFGPGTRLTVT.

The chain links TRBV5-1 to TRBJ1-1; TRBD1 agrees at 8 bases. The CDR3 runs to 16 residues. Per germline, CDR1 SGHRS and CDR2 YFSETQ. V was pared by 3 bases and J by 3 bases, with 10 bases of the junction left unmatched. The CDR3 loop reads CASSSQVGQGYTEAFF. The CDR3 DNA follows: TGCGCCAGCAGCTCCCAGGTAGGACAGGGATACACTGAAGCTTTCTTT.

This clone was recorded a few times. The V call is TRBV4-2, the J call TRBJ2-4; D unresolved. The germline V gene encodes CDR1 LGHNA and CDR2 YNFKEQ. V was clipped by 0 bases and J by 7 bases, with 10 bases between them. This CDR3 is built from 14 residues. The CDR3 loop reads CASSQDPSRNIQYF. The CDR3 nucleotides are TGTGCCAGCAGCCAAGACCCCTCGAGGAACATTCAGTACTTC.

The chain combines TRBV11-2 with TRBJ2-4; tentative D call: TRBD2 (5 bases). The CDR3 extends over 15 amino acids. Per germline, CDR1 SGHAT and CDR2 FQNNGV. V lost 6 bases and J 4 bases, leaving 16 bases between the germline ends. CDR3 sequence: CASSHTPGGKNIQYF. The CDR3 DNA sequence: TGTGCCAGCAGTCACACCCCGGGCGGGAAAAACATTCAGTACTTC.

V is TRBV5-4 and J is TRBJ1-3; D is unclear. With 0 bases removed from V and 0 bases from J, the gap between germline ends came to 7 bases. This CDR3 contains 15 residues. Germline assignment: CDR1 SGHNT and CDR2 YYREEE (reference sequence). The CDR3 region is CASSLGRSSGNTIYF. CDR3 DNA sequence: TGTGCCAGCAGCTTGGGGAGGTCCTCTGGAAACACCATATATTTT.

The chain recombines TRBV9 with TRBJ1-2, with D perhaps matching TRBD1 (5 bases). The CDR3 is 16 residues long. V was trimmed by 0 bases and J by 7 bases, leaving 19 bases between them. CDR1 is SGDLS and CDR2 is YYNGEE in the germline V gene. The DNA of the CDR3 is TGTGCCAGCAGCGTAGGGCAGGGTGGAGATTCTCGTGGCTACACCTTC. Encoded protein: CASSVGQGGDSRGYTF.

The table lists this clone with a few counts. The genes are TRBV2 and TRBJ2-7; 7 nucleotides line up with TRBD2. V dropped 6 bases and J dropped 2; count of bases not matched to a gene: 10. The CDR3 has 15 amino acids. The germline gives CDR1 SNHLY, CDR2 FYNNEI. CDR3 sequence: CASRGGTTRPYEQYF. CDR3 sequence (DNA): TGTGCCAGCAGGGGAGGGACTACCAGACCCTACGAGCAGTACTTC.

This clone was recorded once. The chain combines TRBV5-8 with TRBJ2-3; D remains ambiguous. The V gene's germline CDR1 is SGHTS and CDR2 YDEGEE. The CDR3 length is 14 residues. The V and J ends lost 4 bases and 0 bases respectively, with 9 bases between them. CDR3: CASSLPPSTDTQYF. CDR3 DNA sequence: TGTGCCAGCAGCCTACCTCCTAGCACAGATACGCAGTATTTT.

The sample holds a few counts of this clone. V usage is TRBV30 and J usage is TRBJ2-5, with D tentatively TRBD2 (5 bases). The CDR3 is 14 residues long. With 1 base removed from V and 6 bases from J, the gap between germline ends came to 15 bases. Germline CDR1 and CDR2: GTSNPN and SVGIG (reference sequence). CDR3 loop: CAWSAAPGSKTQYF. DNA for the CDR3: TGTGCCTGGAGTGCGGCCCCGGGGTCAAAGACCCAGTACTTC.